What follows are 14 T cell receptor beta chains derived from one specimen sequenced in a study of T cell responses to AZD1222 COVID-19 vaccine. Method: immunoSEQ multiplex PCR; TCRdb's copy keeps in-frame clones and lacks some. The sample records under 130,000 clones, around 94% being singletons. The sequencing used peripheral blood, collected on day 0 of AZD1222 vaccination. The source of these receptors is an adult in good health.

The chain carries TRBV27 and TRBJ1-1; TRBD1 matches 8 bases. The CDR3 totals 13 residues. The V and J ends lost 4 bases and 9 bases, in that order; junction bases with no gene match: 7. CDR1 is MNHEY and CDR2 is SMNVEV in the germline V gene (reference sequence). This chain's CDR3 is CASSSGGALKAFF. The CDR3, as DNA: TGTGCCAGCAGTTCAGGGGGCGCCTTGAAAGCTTTCTTT.

This clone was seen a few times. This chain connects TRBV30 to TRBJ1-2; D is unresolved. V lost 0 bases to trimming and J lost 8 bases, with 16 bases between them. The CDR3 consists of 14 residues. The germline V gene encodes CDR1 GTSNPN and CDR2 SVGIG (reference sequence). DNA for the CDR3: TGTGCCTGGAGTGTACGGTCATGGTTAAGCGGCTACACCTTC. This translates into CAWSVRSWLSGYTF.

This clone occurred once. The chain recombines TRBV29-1 with TRBJ1-2; 7 bases match TRBD1. There are 16 residues in the CDR3. Trimming at V came to 3 bases and at J to 7 bases, leaving 17 bases not matched to a gene. Germline V gene data show CDR1 as SQVTM and CDR2 as ANQGSEA. CDR3 loop: CSVDREGAWGGGGYTF. The CDR3, as DNA: TGCAGCGTTGATCGTGAGGGGGCTTGGGGAGGCGGTGGCTACACCTTC.

This chain joins TRBV6-5 and TRBJ1-6, with D uncertain. Trimming took 5 bases from V and 9 from J, leaving 8 bases between them. The CDR3 consists of 12 residues. Germline CDR1 MNHEY, CDR2 SVGAGI. Here the CDR3 reads CASSRQSSPLHF. CDR3 bases: TGTGCCAGCAGTCGCCAAAGTTCACCCCTCCACTTT.

The chain joins TRBV3-1 (or the pseudogene TRBV3-2) to TRBJ1-2; unclear D gene. The CDR3 runs 14 residues. Germline V gene lookup returns CDR1 LGHDT and CDR2 YNNKEL (reference sequence). V was cut by 1 base and J by 6 bases, with 12 bases left in between. The CDR3 loop reads CASSQGTISHGYTF. DNA for the CDR3: TGTGCCAGCAGCCAAGGCACAATATCACATGGCTACACCTTC.

The rearrangement links TRBV3-1 (or the pseudogene TRBV3-2) to TRBJ1-1; no definite D call. Trimming cost V 0 bases and J 6 bases, with 11 bases left between them. CDR1 and CDR2 from the germline V gene are LGHDT and YNNKEL (reference sequence). The CDR3 has 14 amino acids. CDR3 residues: CASSQDLARPEAFF. CDR3 bases: TGTGCCAGCAGCCAAGATCTCGCCAGACCTGAAGCTTTCTTT.

The J gene is TRBJ2-3, the V gene TRBV5-1; the D gene is possibly TRBD2 (6 bases). CDR3 length: 14 residues. V dropped 5 bases and J dropped 0 bases, with 10 bases sitting between them. CDR1 and CDR2 from the germline V gene are SGHRS and YFSETQ. CDR3 sequence: CASRTGTSTDTQYF. CDR3 DNA sequence: TGCGCCAGCAGAACCGGGACTAGCACAGATACGCAGTATTTT. The variable domain in full, with the rest retrieved from reference TRBV5-1 and TRBJ2-3, is KAGVTQTPRYLIKTRGQQVTLSCSPISGHRSVSWYQQTPGQGLQFLFEYFSETQRNKGNFPGRFSGRQFSNSRSEMNVSTLELGDSALYLCASRTGTSTDTQYFGPGTRLTVL.

This clone appeared once. The chain has TRBV6-1 and TRBJ1-3, with 7 bases aligning to TRBD1. In germline, CDR1 is MNHNS, CDR2 SASEGT. The J segment lost 1 base and the V segment lost 3 bases, leaving 0 bases of the junction unmatched. The CDR3 has 14 amino acids. Here the CDR3 DNA reads TGTGCCAGCAGTGAGACAGGGTCTGGAAACACCATATATTTT. The encoded protein is CASSETGSGNTIYF.

Here the CDR3 reads CASSLTQPWVSGANVLTF. DNA for the CDR3: TGTGCCAGCAGCTTGACACAACCATGGGTCTCTGGGGCCAACGTCCTGACTTTC. The V and J genes are TRBV5-5 and TRBJ2-6; D remains ambiguous. Trimming cost V 1 base and J 0 bases, with 14 bases left between them. The CDR3 runs to 18 residues. The germline V gene has CDR1 SGHKS and CDR2 YYEKEE (reference sequence).

J is TRBJ1-1 and V is TRBV7-3; 10 bases agree with TRBD1. Losses at the gene ends were 0 bases for V and 2 bases for J; bases not matched to a gene: 3. The CDR3 consists of 16 residues. Germline CDR1 reads SGHTA; CDR2 reads FQGTGA. The CDR3 DNA reads TGTGCCAGCAGCTTAACCGGGACAGGGGACAACACTGAAGCTTTCTTT. It specifies CASSLTGTGDNTEAFF. Full variable domain (outside the CDR3, taken from reference TRBV7-3 and TRBJ1-1): GAGVSQTPSNKVTEKGKYVELRCDPISGHTALYWYRQSLGQGPEFLIYFQGTGAADDSGLPNDRFFAVRPEGSVSTLKIQRTERGDSAVYLCASSLTGTGDNTEAFFGQGTRLTVV.

The count of this clone is one. V is TRBV4-2 and J is TRBJ1-2, with D hard to call. Germline loops: CDR1 LGHNA, CDR2 YNFKEQ. The CDR3 has 13 amino acids. Trimming pared 0 bases from V and 3 bases from J, leaving 5 bases between. CDR3 DNA: TGTGCCAGCAGCCAAGATGCCGACTATGGCTACACCTTC. Translation: CASSQDADYGYTF.

The chain combines TRBV4-3 with TRBJ1-2; D gene unclear. The CDR3 consists of 13 residues. Trimming removed 0 bases at V and 6 bases at J, with 8 bases between. From germline, CDR1 is LGHNA and CDR2 YSLEER. The CDR3 DNA sequence: TGCGCCAGCAGCCAAGATCGGCGGGATGGCTACACCTTC. Its protein is CASSQDRRDGYTF.

This clone has only one observation. The chain links TRBV28 to TRBJ2-7; D remains ambiguous. The CDR3 is 16 residues long. The ends were cut back, 1 base at V and 0 bases at J, with 13 bases in the middle. In germline, CDR1 is MDHEN, CDR2 SYDVKM. CDR3 residues: CASSLYESLSSYEQYF. As DNA, the CDR3 is TGTGCCAGCAGTTTATACGAGTCCCTGAGCTCCTACGAGCAGTACTTC.

This clone was picked up one time. CDR3: CASSTRGGNTGELFF. The CDR3 DNA is TGTGCCAGCAGCACTAGAGGGGGCAACACCGGGGAGCTGTTTTTT. The chain couples TRBV7-2 to TRBJ2-2, with 7 bases aligning to TRBD1. V shed 5 bases, J shed 2 bases, and the junction held 5 bases outside the gene matches. From germline, CDR1 is SGHTA and CDR2 FQGNSA. The CDR3 contains 15 residues.